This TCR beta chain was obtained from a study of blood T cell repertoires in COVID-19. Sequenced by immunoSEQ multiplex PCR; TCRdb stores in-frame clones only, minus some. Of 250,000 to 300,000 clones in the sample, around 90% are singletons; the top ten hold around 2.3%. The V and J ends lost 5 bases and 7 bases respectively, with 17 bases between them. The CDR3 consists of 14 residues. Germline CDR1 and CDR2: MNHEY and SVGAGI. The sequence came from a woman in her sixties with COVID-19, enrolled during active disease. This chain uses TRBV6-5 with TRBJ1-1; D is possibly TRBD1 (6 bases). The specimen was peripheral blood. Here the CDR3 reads CASSLQSYRVEAFF. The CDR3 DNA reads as TGTGCCAGCAGTCTCCAATCTTACAGGGTTGAAGCTTTCTTT.